This T cell receptor (beta chain) was obtained from a study of blood T cell repertoires in COVID-19. CDR3 length: 17 residues. The V and J ends lost 0 bases and 0 bases respectively, with 12 bases between them. CDR1 and CDR2 from the germline V gene are SGHRS and YFSETQ. Measured with immunoSEQ multiplex PCR; TCRdb has only the in-frame clones, and not every one. The sample contains roughly 200,000 clones, 94% of which appear only once. The origin of this receptor is a man aged 30 to 45 with COVID-19, enrolled during active disease. The material sequenced was peripheral blood. The chain carries TRBV5-1 and TRBJ2-2; D gene unclear. CDR3 sequence (DNA): TGCGCCAGCAGCTTGGTATCCGGCGGCGCGAACACCGGGGAGCTGTTTTTT. It codes for CASSLVSGGANTGELFF.